Listed below are T cell receptor beta chains from one sample, sequenced in a study of blood T cell repertoires in COVID-19. Produced via immunoSEQ multiplex PCR; TCRdb's table is partial and in-frame only. The sample lists roughly 280,000 clones; around four fifths were seen once. The sample consisted of peripheral blood. The receptors shown here come from a man aged 60 to 69 who had recovered from COVID-19. Each CDR3 is given with its conserved first and last residue. A D gene is named only where the DNA matches it firmly. Only part of the rows carry a size: once, few, many, or a class if the clone is expanded.

V gene: TRBV6-6
D gene: .
clone size: .
J gene: TRBJ1-2
CDR3 DNA: TGTGCCAGCAGTCGCCAGGCAGCTAACTATGGCTACACCTTC
CDR3 protein: CASSRQAANYGYTF

V gene: TRBV6-5
D gene: .
clone size: .
J gene: TRBJ1-2
CDR3 DNA: TGTGCCAGCAGTTACTCGGCGGGGGCTGTCAACTATGGCTACACCTTC
CDR3 protein: CASSYSAGAVNYGYTF

V gene: TRBV19
D gene: .
clone size: .
J gene: TRBJ1-6
CDR3 DNA: TGTGCCAGTAGTAATGGGGAGCCCTATAATTCACCCCTCCACTTT
CDR3 protein: CASSNGEPYNSPLHF

V gene: TRBV7-2
D gene: TRBD2
clone size: few
J gene: TRBJ2-1
CDR3 DNA: TGTGCCAGCAGCGCCTCCCGCCGACGTCGACTAGCGGGATACAATGAGCAGTTCTTC
CDR3 protein: CASSASRRRRLAGYNEQFF

V gene: TRBV5-1
D gene: .
clone size: few
J gene: TRBJ2-5
CDR3 DNA: TGCGCCAGCACGGGGACACGCCAAGAGACCCAGTACTTC
CDR3 protein: CASTGTRQETQYF

V gene: TRBV29-1
D gene: .
clone size: .
J gene: TRBJ2-7
CDR3 DNA: TGCAGCGTTGCCCTGAGTAGCTACGAGCAGTACTTC
CDR3 protein: CSVALSSYEQYF

V gene: TRBV5-1
D gene: .
clone size: .
J gene: TRBJ2-1
CDR3 DNA: TGCGCCAGCAGCTTGGGTCGGGGGGCGGGTGAGCAGTTCTTC
CDR3 protein: CASSLGRGAGEQFF

V gene: TRBV5-1
D gene: TRBD1
clone size: .
J gene: TRBJ1-6
CDR3 DNA: TGCGCCAGCAGCTGGGGACAGGGTAATTCACCCCTCCACTTT
CDR3 protein: CASSWGQGNSPLHF

V gene: TRBV5-1
D gene: .
clone size: .
J gene: TRBJ2-1
CDR3 DNA: TGCGCCAGCAGCCCTGAGACAGGCTCCTACAATGAGCAGTTCTTC
CDR3 protein: CASSPETGSYNEQFF

V gene: TRBV6-5
D gene: TRBD2
clone size: few
J gene: TRBJ2-7
CDR3 DNA: TGTGCCAGCACGCAGACTAGCGGGAGCTACGAGCAGTACTTC
CDR3 protein: CASTQTSGSYEQYF

V gene: TRBV7-9
D gene: TRBD2
clone size: once
J gene: TRBJ2-7
CDR3 DNA: TGTGCCAGCAGCTCCTTTGAGGCGGGAGTGTACGAGCAGTACTTC
CDR3 protein: CASSSFEAGVYEQYF

V gene: TRBV4-1
D gene: TRBD2
clone size: .
J gene: TRBJ2-5
CDR3 DNA: TGCGCCAGCAGCCAACTAGCGGGAGGGGGGCTGGAGACCCAGTACTTC
CDR3 protein: CASSQLAGGGLETQYF

V gene: TRBV29-1
D gene: .
clone size: .
J gene: TRBJ2-7
CDR3 DNA: TGCAGCGTCAATAGCGAAACCTACGAGCAGTACTTC
CDR3 protein: CSVNSETYEQYF

V gene: TRBV27
D gene: TRBD2
clone size: .
J gene: TRBJ2-7
CDR3 DNA: TGTGCCAGCAGTTTTTCTGTGTCGGGGGGGGGTTTGCACTACGAGCAGTACTTC
CDR3 protein: CASSFSVSGGGLHYEQYF

V gene: TRBV11-2
D gene: .
clone size: .
J gene: TRBJ2-3
CDR3 DNA: TGTGCCAGCAGCTTAGTCTACTTAGATACGCAGTATTTT
CDR3 protein: CASSLVYLDTQYF

V gene: TRBV5-4
D gene: TRBD1
clone size: .
J gene: TRBJ2-7
CDR3 DNA: TGTGCCAGCAGCTTGGGGGACAGGGCCTACGAGCAGTACTTC
CDR3 protein: CASSLGDRAYEQYF

V gene: TRBV6-5
D gene: TRBD1
clone size: .
J gene: TRBJ1-4
CDR3 DNA: TGTGCCAGCAGTTCCCGACAGGGGGCTTGGGAAAAACTGTTTTTT
CDR3 protein: CASSSRQGAWEKLFF

V gene: TRBV4-2
D gene: .
clone size: few
J gene: TRBJ1-1
CDR3 DNA: TGTGCCAGCAGCCAAGAACAGGGACTGAACACTGAAGCTTTCTTT
CDR3 protein: CASSQEQGLNTEAFF

V gene: TRBV10-3
D gene: .
clone size: .
J gene: TRBJ2-1
CDR3 DNA: TGTGCCATCAGTGAGTCGATTTCCGGCCGCGGTTCTAATGAGCAGTTCTTC
CDR3 protein: CAISESISGRGSNEQFF

V gene: TRBV7-9
D gene: .
clone size: .
J gene: TRBJ1-1
CDR3 DNA: TGTGCCAGCAGCTCCTCCAGACAATCCAGAGAGAACACTGAAGCTTTCTTT
CDR3 protein: CASSSSRQSRENTEAFF

V gene: TRBV20-1
D gene: .
clone size: .
J gene: TRBJ2-7
CDR3 DNA: TGCAGTGCTTCTCCGGGTGCCGAGCAGTACTTC
CDR3 protein: CSASPGAEQYF

V gene: TRBV15
D gene: TRBD1
clone size: .
J gene: TRBJ1-3
CDR3 DNA: TGTGCCACCAGCAGGGACAGGGGGTCTGGAAACACCATATATTTT
CDR3 protein: CATSRDRGSGNTIYF

V gene: TRBV24-1
D gene: TRBD1
clone size: .
J gene: TRBJ2-7
CDR3 DNA: TGTGCCACCAGCCCCGAGACAGGGAGCTCCTACGAGCAGTACTTC
CDR3 protein: CATSPETGSSYEQYF

V gene: TRBV2
D gene: TRBD2
clone size: .
J gene: TRBJ2-5
CDR3 DNA: TGTGCCATCCTGACTAGCGGGATCTTCGGTGGAAAGACCCAGTACTTC
CDR3 protein: CAILTSGIFGGKTQYF

V gene: TRBV7-9
D gene: .
clone size: .
J gene: TRBJ2-3
CDR3 DNA: TGTGCCAGCAGCTTGGGCTCGCGCACAGATACGCAGTATTTT
CDR3 protein: CASSLGSRTDTQYF

V gene: TRBV19
D gene: .
clone size: .
J gene: TRBJ1-4
CDR3 DNA: TGTGCCAGTAAGCCGGGGGGATCGGGAAATGAAAAACTGTTTTTT
CDR3 protein: CASKPGGSGNEKLFF

V gene: TRBV14
D gene: TRBD1
clone size: .
J gene: TRBJ1-1
CDR3 DNA: TGTGCCAGCAGCCAAAGGGACAGCCTAGTTGCTTTCTTT
CDR3 protein: CASSQRDSLVAFF

V gene: TRBV2
D gene: .
clone size: .
J gene: TRBJ2-1
CDR3 DNA: TGTGCCCGAGAGGGCAGAATTGGCAATGAGCAGTTCTTC
CDR3 protein: CAREGRIGNEQFF

V gene: TRBV5-6
D gene: TRBD1
clone size: .
J gene: TRBJ2-7
CDR3 DNA: TGTGCCAGCAGCTGGGCCGGGACAGGGTTGTACGAGCAGTACTTC
CDR3 protein: CASSWAGTGLYEQYF